The T cell receptor beta chain under discussion was sequenced for a study of metastatic and nonmetastatic thyroid tumors. The wider study: Samples came from malignant and benign thyroid patients, and repertoires were compared across blood and tumor or nodule tissue. The study's findings and limits: Reports indicated that malignant thyroid tumors showed significantly higher TCR beta diversity than benign nodules did, in blood and tumor.

In the authors' methods: Clinicopathological groups differed in CDR3, with these differences serving to build a distant-metastasis classifier for papillary thyroid cancer. Through MiXCR, TCRdb re-clonotyped the PCR reads. TCRdb, rather than the study authors, made the V and J calls. The data contain about 13,000 clones, approximately 20% of them singletons. The trim removed 1 base at V and 10 bases at J, leaving 10 bases unmatched. The CDR3 loop spans 16 amino acids. Germline assignment: CDR1 MGHRA and CDR2 YSYEKL. All patients were untreated before thyroid surgery. This clone occurred many times. The antigen is unknown.

The sequence derives from a female donor with papillary thyroid cancer or a benign thyroid nodule (not recorded which). Some clones in this sample may be carry-over from other donors' samples. Sequencing was done on a sample of adjacent normal tissue. The chain employs TRBV4-1 and TRBJ2-1; 10 bases agree with TRBD2. The CDR3 spells CASSQVSLAGDGEQFF. The CDR3 DNA sequence: TGCGCCAGCAGCCAAGTCTCCCTAGCGGGAGACGGGGAGCAGTTCTTC.